This entry lists 2 T cell receptor beta chains sequenced from one sample in a study of read filtering for tumor transcriptome and immune sequencing. From roughly 390 ng of RNA, a library with molecular barcoded alpha/delta and beta/gamma adaptors was made. Each CDR3 protein is one row after TCRdb ran MiXCR on the reads. The data contain roughly 25,000 distinct CDR3 sequences, roughly 14% of them seen just once; the ten biggest clones take up around 43%. Sequencing was carried out using a population of CD138-negative cells sorted from bone marrow. The receptors originated from a donor aged 40 or older with multiple myeloma.

This clonotype came up once. This likely traces to a read error, being one base from a far larger clone. Since no conserved phenylalanine or tryptophan closes the CDR3, a read error is the likely cause. This chain uses TRBV7-9 with TRBJ2-1; D is unclear. This CDR3 comprises 14 residues. V was pared by 1 base and J by 2 bases, with 6 bases between. Germline V gives CDR1 SEHNR, CDR2 FQNEAQ (reference sequence). The CDR3 nucleotides are TGTGCCAGCAGCTTAGGGCAGACCTACAATGAGCAGTTCCTC. It encodes CASSLGQTYNEQFL.

At least ten counts were recorded for this clonotype. This chain links TRBV10-3 with TRBJ2-3; 8 nucleotides agree with TRBD1. Germline CDR1 and CDR2: ENHRY and SYGVKD. This CDR3 has 15 residues. Germline trimming cut 6 bases from V and 1 base from J; bases unmatched to any gene: 6. CDR3 nucleotide sequence: TGTGCCATCAGCGATCCGGGACAGGGCACAGATACGCAGTATTTT. Its protein product is CAISDPGQGTDTQYF.